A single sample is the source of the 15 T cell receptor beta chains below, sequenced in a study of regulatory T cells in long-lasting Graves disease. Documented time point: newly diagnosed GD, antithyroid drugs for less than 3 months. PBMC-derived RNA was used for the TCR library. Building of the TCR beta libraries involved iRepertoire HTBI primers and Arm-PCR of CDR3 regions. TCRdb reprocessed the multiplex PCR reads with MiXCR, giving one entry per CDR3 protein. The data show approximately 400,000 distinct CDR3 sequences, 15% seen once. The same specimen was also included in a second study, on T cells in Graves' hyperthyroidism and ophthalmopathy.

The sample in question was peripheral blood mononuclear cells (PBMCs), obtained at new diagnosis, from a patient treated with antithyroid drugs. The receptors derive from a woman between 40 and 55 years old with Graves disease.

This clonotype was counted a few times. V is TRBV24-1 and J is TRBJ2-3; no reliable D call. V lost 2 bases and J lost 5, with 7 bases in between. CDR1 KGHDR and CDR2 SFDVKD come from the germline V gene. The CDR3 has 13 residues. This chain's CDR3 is CATSDSRRDTQYF. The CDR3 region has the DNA TGTGCCACCAGTGATTCACGACGAGATACGCAGTATTTT.

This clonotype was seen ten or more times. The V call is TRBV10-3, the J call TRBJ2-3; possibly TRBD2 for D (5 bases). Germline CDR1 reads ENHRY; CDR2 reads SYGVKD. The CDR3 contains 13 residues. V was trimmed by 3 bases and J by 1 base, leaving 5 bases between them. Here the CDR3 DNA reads TGTGCCATCAGTGACGGGGGCACAGATACGCAGTATTTT. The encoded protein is CAISDGGTDTQYF.

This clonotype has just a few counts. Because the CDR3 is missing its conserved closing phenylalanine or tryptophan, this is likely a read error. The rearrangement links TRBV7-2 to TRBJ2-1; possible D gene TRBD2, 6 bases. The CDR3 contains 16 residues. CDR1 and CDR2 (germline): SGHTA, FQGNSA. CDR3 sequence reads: CASSLDMAGTYNEQFS. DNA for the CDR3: TGCGCCAGCAGCTTAGATATGGCGGGGACGTACAATGAGCAGTTCTCC.

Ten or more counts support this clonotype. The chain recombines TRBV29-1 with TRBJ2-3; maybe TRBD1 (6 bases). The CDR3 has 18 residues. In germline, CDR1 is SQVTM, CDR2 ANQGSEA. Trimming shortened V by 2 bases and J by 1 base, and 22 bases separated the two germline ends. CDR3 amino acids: CSVETGQRGFLGTDTQYF. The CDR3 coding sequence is TGCAGCGTTGAAACAGGGCAGAGGGGGTTTTTGGGCACAGATACGCAGTATTTT.

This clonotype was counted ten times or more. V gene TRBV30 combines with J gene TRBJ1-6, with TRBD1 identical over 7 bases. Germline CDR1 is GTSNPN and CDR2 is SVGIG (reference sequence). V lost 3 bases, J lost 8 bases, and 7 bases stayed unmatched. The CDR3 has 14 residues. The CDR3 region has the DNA TGTGCCTGGAGAGAGACAGGGTCTTATTCACCCCTCCACTTT. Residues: CAWRETGSYSPLHF.

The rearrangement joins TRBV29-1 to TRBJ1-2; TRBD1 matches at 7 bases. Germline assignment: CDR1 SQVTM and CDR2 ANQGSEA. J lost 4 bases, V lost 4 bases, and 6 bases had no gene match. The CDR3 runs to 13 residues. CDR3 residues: CSVGTGPFYGYTF. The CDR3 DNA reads TGCAGCGTTGGGACAGGCCCCTTCTATGGCTACACCTTC.

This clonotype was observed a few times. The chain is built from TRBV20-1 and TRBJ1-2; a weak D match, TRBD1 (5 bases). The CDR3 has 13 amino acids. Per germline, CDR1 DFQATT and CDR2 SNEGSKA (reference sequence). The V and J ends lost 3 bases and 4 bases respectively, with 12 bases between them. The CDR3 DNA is TGCAGTGCTAGTCAAGGGGAATTCTATGGCTACACCTTC. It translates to CSASQGEFYGYTF.

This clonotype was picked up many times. CDR3 region: CASRSQGWYQETQYF. As DNA, the CDR3 is TGTGCCAGCAGATCACAGGGGTGGTACCAAGAGACCCAGTACTTC. This chain uses TRBV28 with TRBJ2-5, with 7 positions matching TRBD1. Germline loops: CDR1 MDHEN, CDR2 SYDVKM. The junction had 7 bases not matched to a gene; V was cut back by 6 bases and J by 0 bases. The length of the CDR3 is 15 residues.

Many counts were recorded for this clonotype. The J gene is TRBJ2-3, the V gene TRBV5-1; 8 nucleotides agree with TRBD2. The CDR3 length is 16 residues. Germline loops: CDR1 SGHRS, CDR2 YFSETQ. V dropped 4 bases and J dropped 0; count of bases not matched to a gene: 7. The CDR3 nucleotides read TGCGCCAGCAGCCCAAGTAGCGGGGCTAGCACAGATACGCAGTATTTT. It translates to CASSPSSGASTDTQYF. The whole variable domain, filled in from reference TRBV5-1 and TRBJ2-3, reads KAGVTQTPRYLIKTRGQQVTLSCSPISGHRSVSWYQQTPGQGLQFLFEYFSETQRNKGNFPGRFSGRQFSNSRSEMNVSTLELGDSALYLCASSPSSGASTDTQYFGPGTRLTVL.

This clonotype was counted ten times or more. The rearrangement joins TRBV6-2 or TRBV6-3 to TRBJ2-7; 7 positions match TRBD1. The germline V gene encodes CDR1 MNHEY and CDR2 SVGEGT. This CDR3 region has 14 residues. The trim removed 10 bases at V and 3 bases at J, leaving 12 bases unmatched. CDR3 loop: CATQRGGHNYEQYF. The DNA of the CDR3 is TGTGCCACCCAAAGAGGGGGCCATAACTACGAGCAGTACTTC.

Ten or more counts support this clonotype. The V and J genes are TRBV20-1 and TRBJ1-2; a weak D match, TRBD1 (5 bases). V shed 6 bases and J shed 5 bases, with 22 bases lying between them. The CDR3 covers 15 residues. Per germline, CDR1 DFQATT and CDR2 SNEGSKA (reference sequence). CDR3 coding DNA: TGCAGTGCCCCCCGTCGGGGGACGGACCCATATGGCTACACCTTC. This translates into CSAPRRGTDPYGYTF.

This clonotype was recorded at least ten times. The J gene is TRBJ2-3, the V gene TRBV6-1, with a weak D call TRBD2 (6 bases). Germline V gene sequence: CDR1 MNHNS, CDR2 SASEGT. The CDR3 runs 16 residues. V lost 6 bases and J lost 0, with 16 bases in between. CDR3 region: CASSRLGSGSTDTQYF. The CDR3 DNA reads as TGTGCCAGCAGCAGACTAGGCTCGGGGAGCACAGATACGCAGTATTTT.

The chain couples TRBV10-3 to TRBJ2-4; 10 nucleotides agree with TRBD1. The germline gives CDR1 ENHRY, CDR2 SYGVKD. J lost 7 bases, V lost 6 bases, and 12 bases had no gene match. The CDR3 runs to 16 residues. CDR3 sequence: CAISQLLPGQGNIQYF. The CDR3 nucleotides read TGTGCCATCAGCCAACTCTTGCCGGGACAGGGGAACATTCAGTACTTC.

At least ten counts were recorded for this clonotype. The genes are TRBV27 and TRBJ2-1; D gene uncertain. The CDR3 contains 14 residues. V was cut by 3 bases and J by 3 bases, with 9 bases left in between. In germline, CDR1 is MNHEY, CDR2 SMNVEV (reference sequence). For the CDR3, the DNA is TGTGCCAGCAGTTTCTCCCAGGACTACAATGAGCAGTTCTTC. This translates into CASSFSQDYNEQFF.

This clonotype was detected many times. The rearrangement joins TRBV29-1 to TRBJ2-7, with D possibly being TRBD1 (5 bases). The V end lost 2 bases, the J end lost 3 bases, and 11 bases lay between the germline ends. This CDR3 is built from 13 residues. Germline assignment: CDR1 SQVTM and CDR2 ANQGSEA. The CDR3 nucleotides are TGCAGCGTTGAATGGGGCAGGGACTACGAGCAGTACTTC. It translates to CSVEWGRDYEQYF.